The clone carrying this TCR beta chain was detected only a few times. Its antigen is not known. Repertoires were generated with immunoSEQ multiplex PCR, while TCRdb's copy carries only in-frame clones and drops some. The sample consists of about 44,000 clones, roughly 86% of them appearing once. Germline V lookup: CDR1 GTSNPN, CDR2 SVGIG (reference sequence). This CDR3 comprises 13 residues. Trimming cost V 3 bases and J 5 bases, with 13 bases left between them. The record originates from a study of OX40 agonist ivuxolimab in advanced cancers. Study at large: The treatment was a fully human IgG2 OX40 agonist, ivuxolimab. In this trial design, patients received ivuxolimab intravenously at 0.01 to 10 mg/kg every 2 weeks. Under the entry rules, prior anti-PD-1, anti-PD-L1 or anti-CTLA-4 therapy was allowed, and roughly 41% had some. Study-wide findings and caveats: Dosing at 0.1 to 3.0 mg/kg was accompanied by clonal expansion of CD4+ and CD8+ blood T cells by week 6.

The TCR sequence derives from an adult with an advanced solid tumor such as melanoma, head and neck, liver or kidney cancer. The sequencing here drew on CD4+ or CD8+ T cells sorted from blood, taken in a trial of the OX40 agonist ivuxolimab. The genes are TRBV30 and TRBJ1-1, with D possibly TRBD1 on 5 matching bases. CDR3 region: CAWRTAGRTEAFF. The DNA for the CDR3 is TGTGCCTGGAGAACGGCAGGGCGGACTGAAGCTTTCTTT.